This T cell receptor beta chain originates from a study of blood T cell repertoires in COVID-19. Study in general: Collection of acute and convalescent COVID-19 samples took place in the United States, Italy and Spain.

Source study methods: Nucleated cell counts were estimated from reference gene primer amplification. The assay was immunoSEQ multiplex PCR, and TCRdb's table has in-frame clones only and misses some. V and J calls and clone size are given by that table; D and trimming were obtained from the DNA. The sample shows 200,000 to 250,000 clones, 70% to 90% of them seen only once. The CDR3 length is 15 residues. J was trimmed by 3 bases and V by 0 bases; bases with no gene match: 4. Germline V lookup: CDR1 LNHNV, CDR2 YYDKDF (reference sequence). V gene TRBV15 combines with J gene TRBJ1-2, with 7 bases lining up with TRBD1. The origin of this receptor is a woman between 18 and 30 years old who had recovered from COVID-19. The sample taken for sequencing was peripheral blood. For the CDR3, the DNA is TGTGCCACCAGCAGAGAGGAGGGGGCGGACTATGGCTACACCTTC. Residues: CATSREEGADYGYTF.